These 13 T cell receptor beta chains were all obtained from the same sample, sequenced in a study of blood T cell repertoires in COVID-19. The data were produced by immunoSEQ multiplex PCR, yet TCRdb's version contains in-frame clones alone and is incomplete. The table has about 140,000 clones, almost 85% seen once. Sequenced sample: PBMCs or T cells enriched from blood (not recorded which). The receptors stem from a woman aged 50 to 65 with acute COVID-19.

The gene calls are TRBV6-5 and TRBJ2-5; TRBD1 is a possible D gene (5 bases). Germline V gene data show CDR1 as MNHEY and CDR2 as SVGAGI. This CDR3 comprises 14 residues. The V end lost 8 bases, the J end lost 2 bases, and 15 bases lay between the germline ends. The CDR3 region is CASGAFQGQETQYF. Here the CDR3 DNA reads TGTGCCAGCGGGGCTTTCCAGGGTCAAGAGACCCAGTACTTC.

CDR3 nucleotide sequence: TGTGCCGGCAGACCCAGGTACTCTGGAAACACCATATATTTT. Protein sequence: CAGRPRYSGNTIYF. The chain employs TRBV21-1 and TRBJ1-3; the table's D call TRBD1 went unverified against the DNA. TRBV21-1 corresponds to a pseudogene. CDR3 length: 14 residues.

In the case of this clone: The identical CDR3 is also encoded by other nucleotide sequences in the sample. The rearrangement uses TRBV28 and TRBJ2-7; D may be TRBD1 (5 bases). The CDR3 length is 11 residues. Trimming cost V 4 bases and J 7 bases, with 8 bases left between them. Germline V gives CDR1 MDHEN, CDR2 SYDVKM. CDR3 in amino acids: CASSSPGEQYF. CDR3 sequence (DNA): TGTGCCAGCAGTTCCCCAGGGGAGCAGTACTTC.

This chain uses TRBV11-3 with TRBJ1-2; 12 bases align to TRBD1. The CDR3 runs 16 residues. V lost 4 bases to trimming and J lost 7 bases; unmatched junction nucleotides: 10. CDR1 SGHNT and CDR2 YENEEA come from the germline V gene. CDR3 in DNA: TGTGCCAGCAGCTCACCGGGACAGGGGGCAATCGGTGGCTACACCTTC. Its translation is CASSSPGQGAIGGYTF.

The V gene is TRBV3-1 (or the pseudogene TRBV3-2), the J gene TRBJ2-3; 13 nucleotides agree with TRBD2. The J segment lost 7 bases and the V segment lost 4 bases, leaving 8 bases of the junction unmatched. Germline V gives CDR1 LGHDT, CDR2 YNNKEL (reference sequence). The CDR3 covers 16 residues. CDR3 sequence (DNA): TGTGCCAGCAGCCGCGGACTAGCGGGAGATGGAAATACGCAGTATTTT. Its translation: CASSRGLAGDGNTQYF.

The chain combines TRBV7-2 with TRBJ2-2, with TRBD2 identical over 7 bases. V lost 8 bases and J lost 4; bases outside the gene matches: 4. This CDR3 is built from 13 residues. Germline V lookup: CDR1 SGHTA, CDR2 FQGNSA. The DNA of the CDR3 is TGTGCCAGCCTAGCGGAGGTCACCGGGGAGCTGTTTTTT. It specifies CASLAEVTGELFF.

The V gene is TRBV3-1 (or the pseudogene TRBV3-2), the J gene TRBJ2-5; D remains unclear. This CDR3 contains 12 residues. Per germline, CDR1 LGHDT and CDR2 YNNKEL (reference sequence). Trimming stripped 1 base from V and 6 bases from J, with 6 bases between. The CDR3 DNA follows: TGTGCCAGCAGCCAAGTTGAGAAGACCCAGTACTTC. Its protein is CASSQVEKTQYF.

This sequence joins TRBV4-1 and TRBJ2-3; a possible D gene is TRBD2 (6 bases). The V and J ends lost 4 bases and 2 bases respectively, with 16 bases between them. This CDR3 contains 16 residues. CDR1 is MGHRA and CDR2 is YSYEKL in the germline V gene. The chain's CDR3 is CASSLRTTSSTDTQYF. Here the CDR3 DNA reads TGCGCCAGCAGCCTAAGGACTACTAGTTCCACAGATACGCAGTATTTT.

The chain has TRBV7-9 and TRBJ1-1, with TRBD1 matching 8 bases. This CDR3 region has 13 residues. The J segment lost 10 bases and the V segment lost 4 bases, leaving 8 bases of the junction unmatched. Germline V gene sequence: CDR1 SEHNR, CDR2 FQNEAQ (reference sequence). CDR3 nucleotide sequence: TGTGCCAGCAGCTCCCGGACAGGGATAGCAGCTTTCTTT. Translated: CASSSRTGIAAFF.

This clone came up once. This sequence joins TRBV9 and TRBJ2-1; 10 nucleotides agree with TRBD1. The CDR3 is 20 amino acids. Germline CDR1 and CDR2: SGDLS and YYNGEE. Germline trimming cut 1 base from V and 5 bases from J; bases unmatched to any gene: 18. The CDR3 region is CASSVRYTPAGQGLDNEQFF. CDR3 DNA sequence: TGTGCCAGCAGCGTAAGATATACCCCGGCGGGACAGGGGTTGGACAATGAGCAGTTCTTC.

This clone was observed a single time. This rearrangement joins TRBV23-1 to TRBJ2-7; possibly TRBD2 for D (6 bases). TRBV23-1 is an open reading frame whose function is uncertain. The CDR3 consists of 17 residues. V was shortened by 5 bases and J by 4 bases, with 24 bases between the two germline ends. CDR3 DNA: TGCGCCAGCAGTGAAAGCGGTGTAGGAGGGAGGACGTACGAGCAGTACTTC. Its translation is CASSESGVGGRTYEQYF.

A few counts support this clone. The V call is TRBV2, the J call TRBJ1-5, with D unresolved. Trimming cost V 5 bases and J 4 bases, with 6 bases left between them. This CDR3 has 12 amino acids. CDR1 is SNHLY, CDR2 FYNNEI, per germline. The CDR3 spells CASSLLNQPQHF. The CDR3 DNA is TGTGCCAGCAGTCTTCTTAATCAGCCCCAGCATTTT.

The sample holds one count of this clone. J is TRBJ2-2 and V is TRBV7-2; 7 nucleotides line up with TRBD2. The CDR3 is made up of 17 amino acids. Germline values: CDR1 SGHTA, CDR2 FQGNSA. With V trimmed by 5 bases and J by 4 bases, 13 bases remained unmatched. The CDR3 is CASSRTRPLRGTGELFF. In DNA, the CDR3 is TGTGCCAGCAGCCGGACTAGACCGTTGAGGGGCACCGGGGAGCTGTTTTTT.